Listed here are 30 T cell receptor beta chains from one sample, sequenced in a study of blood T cell repertoires in COVID-19. Using immunoSEQ multiplex PCR, the repertoire was profiled, and TCRdb retains in-frame clones only, with some absent. The sample carries a few hundred thousand clones, about 87% recorded once. Sequencing was performed on peripheral blood. Receptors originate from a man aged 60 to 69 who had recovered from COVID-19.

The rearrangement uses TRBV7-6 and TRBJ2-7, with D possibly matching TRBD2 (5 bases). Trimming cost V 1 base and J 0 bases, with 16 bases left between them. The CDR3 length is 17 residues. The germline V gene has CDR1 SGHVS and CDR2 FNYEAQ. CDR3 sequence (DNA): TGTGCCAGCAGCTTAGGGTCTACGGGGTACAACTCCTACGAGCAGTACTTC. Protein sequence: CASSLGSTGYNSYEQYF. Based on the CDR3 plus reference TRBV7-6 and TRBJ2-7, the full variable domain is GAGVSQSPRYKVTKRGQDVALRCDPISGHVSLYWYRQALGQGPEFLTYFNYEAQQDKSGLPNDRFSAERPEGSISTLTIQRTEQRDSAMYRCASSLGSTGYNSYEQYFGPGTRLTVT.

V usage is TRBV19 and J usage is TRBJ2-1; D perhaps matches TRBD2 (7 bases). Between the trimmed V and J ends, which lost 7 bases and 6 bases, there was a span of 22 bases. The germline V gene has CDR1 LNHDA and CDR2 SQIVND (reference sequence). The CDR3 consists of 16 residues. The CDR3 loop is CASTPGRGGRINEQFF. The CDR3 DNA reads TGTGCCAGTACCCCCGGTAGGGGGGGGCGGATCAATGAGCAGTTCTTC.

This chain links TRBV7-9 with TRBJ1-1; D ambiguous. This CDR3 comprises 14 residues. The V gene's germline CDR1 is SEHNR and CDR2 FQNEAQ (reference sequence). V was clipped by 5 bases and J by 1 base, with 11 bases between them. DNA for the CDR3: TGTGCCAGCAGCCGCTTGGGAGAGAACACTGAAGCTTTCTTT. It specifies CASSRLGENTEAFF.

The chain has TRBV10-3 and TRBJ2-6, with a possible D match to TRBD2 (6 bases). The CDR3 runs to 15 residues. Trimming took 6 bases from V and 2 from J, leaving 11 bases between them. The germline gives CDR1 ENHRY, CDR2 SYGVKD. The CDR3 nucleotides are TGTGCCATCAGCCGAACGGGGGCTGGGGCCAACGTCCTGACTTTC. It specifies CAISRTGAGANVLTF.

This clone occurred a few times. The chain has TRBV7-8 and TRBJ1-5, with a weak D call TRBD1 (5 bases). Trimming took 5 bases from V and 5 from J, leaving 19 bases between them. CDR3 size: 16 residues. Germline V gives CDR1 SGHVS, CDR2 FQNEAQ. The CDR3 loop is CASSPPGMGGDQPQHF. The CDR3 region has the DNA TGTGCCAGCAGCCCCCCAGGGATGGGCGGAGATCAGCCCCAGCATTTT.

Of note for this clone: Other DNA variants within this sample encode the same CDR3. The rearrangement links TRBV9 to TRBJ1-1; D gene unclear. Trimming pared 0 bases from V and 5 bases from J, leaving 8 bases between. The length of the CDR3 is 13 residues. Germline V gives CDR1 SGDLS, CDR2 YYNGEE. The CDR3 DNA reads TGTGCCAGCAGCGTAGGCGGGGAAACTGAAGCTTTCTTT. Its translation: CASSVGGETEAFF.

Worth noting for this clone: Distinct nucleotide sequences in the sample also encode this CDR3. The gene calls are TRBV18 and TRBJ2-3; D possibly corresponds to TRBD1 (6 bases). In germline, CDR1 is KGHSH, CDR2 LQKENI. V lost 3 bases and J 2 bases, leaving 12 bases between the germline ends. The CDR3 runs 15 residues. The DNA for the CDR3 is TGTGCCAGCTCACCTCAAGTGGGGGCCACAGATACGCAGTATTTT. Translation: CASSPQVGATDTQYF. The variable domain in full, with the rest retrieved from reference TRBV18 and TRBJ2-3, is NAGVMQNPRHLVRRRGQEARLRCSPMKGHSHVYWYRQLPEEGLKFMVYLQKENIIDESGMPKERFSAEFPKEGPSILRIQQVVRGDSAAYFCASSPQVGATDTQYFGPGTRLTVL.

This clone has more than one count but fewer than ten. This chain joins TRBV14 and TRBJ2-1; 7 positions agree with TRBD1. CDR1 is SGHDN, CDR2 FVKESK, per germline. The CDR3 is 14 amino acids. Germline trimming cut 2 bases from V and 8 bases from J; bases unmatched to any gene: 6. CDR3 in amino acids: CASSQMTGSHEQFF. The CDR3 DNA sequence: TGTGCCAGCAGCCAAATGACAGGGTCCCATGAGCAGTTCTTC. Full variable domain (missing parts from reference TRBV14 and TRBJ2-1): EAGVTQFPSHSVIEKGQTVTLRCDPISGHDNLYWYRRVMGKEIKFLLHFVKESKQDESGMPNNRFLAERTGGTYSTLKVQPAELEDSGVYFCASSQMTGSHEQFFGPGTRLTVL.

This clone was detected a few times. The rearrangement joins TRBV18 to TRBJ1-5, with 7 positions matching TRBD1. Looked up from germline, CDR1 is KGHSH and CDR2 is LQKENI. This CDR3 comprises 15 residues. The V segment lost 4 bases and the J segment 4 bases; nucleotides outside the gene matches: 7. In DNA, the CDR3 is TGTGCCAGCTCACATAGGACAGGTACAAATCAGCCCCAGCATTTT. It is translated as CASSHRTGTNQPQHF.

The rearrangement links TRBV27 to TRBJ2-1, with 13 bases fitting TRBD2. The CDR3 runs 15 residues. The trim removed 5 bases at V and 6 bases at J, leaving 4 bases unmatched. The germline CDR1 and CDR2 sequences are MNHEY and SMNVEV (reference sequence). The CDR3 sequence: CASSAGTSGVNEQFF. In nucleotides, the CDR3 is TGTGCCAGCAGTGCCGGGACTAGCGGGGTCAATGAGCAGTTCTTC.

The chain links TRBV3-1 (or the pseudogene TRBV3-2) to TRBJ2-1; 14 nucleotides line up with TRBD2. This CDR3 has 18 amino acids. Looked up from germline, CDR1 is LGHDT and CDR2 is YNNKEL (reference sequence). Unmatched junction bases numbered 12, after V lost 4 bases and J lost 7 bases. CDR3 region: CASSRGLAGAQGWNEQFF. DNA of the CDR3: TGTGCCAGCAGCCGGGGACTAGCGGGGGCTCAAGGTTGGAATGAGCAGTTCTTC.

The chain combines TRBV3-1 (or the pseudogene TRBV3-2) with TRBJ1-2; D is unresolved. CDR3 size: 14 residues. With 1 base removed from V and 6 bases from J, the gap between germline ends came to 12 bases. The V gene's germline CDR1 is LGHDT and CDR2 YNNKEL (reference sequence). CDR3 amino acids: CASSQVRWQDGYTF. In DNA, the CDR3 is TGTGCCAGCAGCCAAGTTCGTTGGCAGGATGGCTACACCTTC.

This clone showed up just once. J is TRBJ1-2 and V is TRBV6-5; 8 bases line up with TRBD1. The length of the CDR3 is 14 residues. Looked up from germline, CDR1 is MNHEY and CDR2 is SVGAGI. The junction had 6 bases not matched to a gene; V was cut back by 2 bases and J by 7 bases. Written as DNA, the CDR3 is TGTGCCAGCAGTTACACAGGGGGTTCTTCTGGCTACACCTTC. It is translated as CASSYTGGSSGYTF.

The chain links TRBV7-6 to TRBJ2-7; 8 bases are shared with TRBD1. The CDR3 is 16 amino acids. Germline V lookup: CDR1 SGHVS, CDR2 FNYEAQ. Germline trimming cut 5 bases from V and 2 bases from J; bases unmatched to any gene: 11. The DNA of the CDR3 is TGTGCCAGCAGCCAATTGGGACAGGATAAAACCTACGAGCAGTACTTC. This gives the protein CASSQLGQDKTYEQYF.

The J gene is TRBJ2-5, the V gene TRBV4-2, with TRBD2 identical over 10 bases. The CDR3 sequence is 17 residues long. From germline, CDR1 is LGHNA and CDR2 YNFKEQ. V dropped 0 bases and J dropped 4; count of bases not matched to a gene: 8. The CDR3 spells CASSQDWQRGGLETQYF. The CDR3 DNA sequence: TGTGCCAGCAGCCAAGACTGGCAGCGGGGGGGCTTAGAGACCCAGTACTTC.

This clone has a handful of counts. This chain connects TRBV4-1 to TRBJ2-7; TRBD1 is a possible D gene (5 bases). The CDR3 runs 14 residues. Trimming removed 0 bases from V and 3 bases from J, with 9 bases in between. The germline gives CDR1 MGHRA, CDR2 YSYEKL. The CDR3 reads CASSQDQGNYEQYF. CDR3 DNA: TGCGCCAGCAGCCAAGATCAGGGCAACTACGAGCAGTACTTC.

The rearrangement uses TRBV7-3 and TRBJ2-2; 9 bases agree with TRBD1. Germline values: CDR1 SGHTA, CDR2 FQGTGA. The CDR3 loop spans 15 amino acids. V shed 5 bases and J 4 bases; nucleotides not matched to a gene: 5. Here the CDR3 reads CASSPTGGATGELFF. As DNA, the CDR3 is TGTGCCAGCAGCCCGACAGGGGGTGCCACCGGGGAGCTGTTTTTT.

V and J are TRBV7-2 and TRBJ1-5, with 7 bases aligning to TRBD1. J was trimmed by 2 bases and V by 5 bases; bases with no gene match: 6. Germline-derived CDR1 and CDR2 are SGHTA and FQGNSA. This CDR3 is built from 15 residues. The CDR3 DNA reads TGTGCCAGCAGCCCAAGAACAGGGGGCAATCAGCCCCAGCATTTT. It yields the protein CASSPRTGGNQPQHF.

The CDR3, as DNA: TGTGCCAGTATTGGCAGATACGATAGCAATCAGCCCCAGCATTTT. It encodes CASIGRYDSNQPQHF. The V call is TRBV19, the J call TRBJ1-5; D remains ambiguous. Trimming cost V 7 bases and J 0 bases, with 13 bases left between them. The CDR3 contains 15 residues. Germline V gene sequence: CDR1 LNHDA, CDR2 SQIVND (reference sequence). Full variable domain (rest looked up from reference TRBV19 and TRBJ1-5): DGGITQSPKYLFRKEGQNVTLSCEQNLNHDAMYWYRQDPGQGLRLIYYSQIVNDFQKGDIAEGYSVSREKKESFPLTVTSAQKNPTAFYLCASIGRYDSNQPQHFGDGTRLSIL.

The chain links TRBV30 to TRBJ1-1; D is unclear. V was clipped by 0 bases and J by 4 bases, with 15 bases between them. Germline CDR1 and CDR2: GTSNPN and SVGIG (reference sequence). This CDR3 is 15 amino acids long. This CDR3 is CAWSVDKRRSTEAFF. In DNA, the CDR3 is TGTGCCTGGAGTGTAGACAAACGAAGAAGCACTGAAGCTTTCTTT.

This clone was counted a single time. This rearrangement joins TRBV3-1 (or the pseudogene TRBV3-2) to TRBJ1-1; D is undetermined. The V gene's germline CDR1 is LGHDT and CDR2 YNNKEL (reference sequence). The CDR3 runs to 13 residues. V shed 4 bases and J shed 6 bases, with 12 bases lying between them. The CDR3 region is CASSRLEGAEAFF. The CDR3 DNA sequence: TGTGCCAGCAGCCGGTTGGAGGGCGCTGAAGCTTTCTTT.

This rearrangement joins TRBV4-2 to TRBJ2-1; TRBD2 matches at 10 bases. This CDR3 contains 16 residues. Germline V gene sequence: CDR1 LGHNA, CDR2 YNFKEQ. The ends lost 1 base at V and 10 bases at J; junction bases unmatched: 10. The CDR3 DNA is TGTGCCAGCAGCCAAGTTGGTAGCGGGGGGATAGAAGAGCAGTTCTTC. Its translation is CASSQVGSGGIEEQFF.

The genes are TRBV6-5 and TRBJ2-1; 9 bases line up with TRBD2. Germline assignment: CDR1 MNHEY and CDR2 SVGAGI. This CDR3 spans 15 amino acids. After removal of 4 bases from V and 7 bases from J, the junction contained 8 bases not matched to a gene. In DNA, the CDR3 is TGTGCCAGCAGTTTAGCCGGGACTAGCCGGAATGAGCAGTTCTTC. Encoded protein: CASSLAGTSRNEQFF.

This clone was seen just once. The V gene is TRBV11-2, the J gene TRBJ1-4; no firm D call. There are 14 residues in the CDR3. V shed 2 bases and J shed 1 base, with 5 bases lying between them. In germline, CDR1 is SGHAT, CDR2 FQNNGV. The CDR3 bases are TGTGCCAGCAGCTTACAGATAACTAATGAAAAACTGTTTTTT. Translating it yields CASSLQITNEKLFF.

The rearrangement joins TRBV5-1 to TRBJ2-5, with D tentatively TRBD2 (7 bases). CDR1 is SGHRS and CDR2 is YFSETQ in the germline V gene. The CDR3 spans 15 residues. The V end lost 2 bases, the J end lost 5 bases, and 16 bases lay between the germline ends. In DNA form, the CDR3 reads TGCGCCAGCAGCTTCCAACTAGGGGGGGATGAGACCCAGTACTTC. Encoded protein: CASSFQLGGDETQYF.

This clone occurred once. The gene calls are TRBV5-6 and TRBJ2-7; D is possibly TRBD2 (5 bases). Germline CDR1 reads SGHDT; CDR2 reads YYEEEE. The CDR3 runs to 15 residues. V lost 6 bases, J lost 0 bases, and 16 bases lay in between. CDR3 bases: TGTGCCAGCAAATTGCCGGGGTCCAGCTCCTACGAGCAGTACTTC. This codes for CASKLPGSSSYEQYF.

This clone was found a few times. This chain links TRBV10-2 with TRBJ1-6; 9 nucleotides line up with TRBD1. The CDR3 covers 13 residues. Germline loops: CDR1 WSHSY, CDR2 SAAADI. V lost 10 bases to trimming and J lost 7 bases; unmatched junction nucleotides: 5. The CDR3 DNA is TGCGCCACCCAGGACAGGGGAAATTCACCCCTCCACTTT. Translating it yields CATQDRGNSPLHF.

This clone was recorded a few times. The chain recombines TRBV10-2 with TRBJ2-1, with TRBD2 matching 7 bases. The germline V gene encodes CDR1 WSHSY and CDR2 SAAADI. The CDR3 contains 14 residues. V shed 7 bases and J 8 bases; nucleotides not matched to a gene: 11. In DNA, the CDR3 is TGCGCCAGCACCAACCCTTATGGGGGGGATGAGCAGTTCTTC. Translation: CASTNPYGGDEQFF.

J is TRBJ2-2 and V is TRBV28; 7 bases align to TRBD1. CDR3 length: 13 amino acids. The germline V gene encodes CDR1 MDHEN and CDR2 SYDVKM. Trimming took 9 bases from V and 4 from J; bases not matched to a gene: 5. CDR3 DNA sequence: TGTGCCAGTAGACAGGGTTTCACCGGGGAGCTGTTTTTT. Translating gives CASRQGFTGELFF.

V gene TRBV4-1 combines with J gene TRBJ1-1, with 8 bases fitting TRBD1. The CDR3 runs 15 residues. Losses at the gene ends were 0 bases for V and 10 bases for J; bases not matched to a gene: 10. Germline CDR1 MGHRA, CDR2 YSYEKL. DNA of the CDR3: TGCGCCAGCAGCCAAGATCCAGGGGGCGCAGCAGGAGCTTTCTTT. This sequence encodes CASSQDPGGAAGAFF.